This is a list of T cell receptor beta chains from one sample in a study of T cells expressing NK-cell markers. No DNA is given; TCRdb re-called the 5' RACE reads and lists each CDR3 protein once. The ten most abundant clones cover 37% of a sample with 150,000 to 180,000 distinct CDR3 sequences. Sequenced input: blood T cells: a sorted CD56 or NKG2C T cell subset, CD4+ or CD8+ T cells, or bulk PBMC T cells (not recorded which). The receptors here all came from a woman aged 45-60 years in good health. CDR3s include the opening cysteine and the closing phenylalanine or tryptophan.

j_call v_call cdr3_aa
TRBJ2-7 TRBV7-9 CASSSPISGGPYEQYF
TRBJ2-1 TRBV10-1 CASSGYRDLGHEQFF
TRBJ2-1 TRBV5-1 CASSLREEGYNEQFF
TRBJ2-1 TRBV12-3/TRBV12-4 CASSHPSWTSGYNEQFF
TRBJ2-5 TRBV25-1 CASEPLSLQETQYF
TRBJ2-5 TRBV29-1 CSVATSGRSPRDGQYF
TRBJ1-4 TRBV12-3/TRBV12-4 CASSLGDRLEKLFF
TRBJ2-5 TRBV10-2 CASSEQLPRETQYF
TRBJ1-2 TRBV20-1 CSARDRDSYGYTF
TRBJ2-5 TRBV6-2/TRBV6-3 CASSSPSGGAETQYF
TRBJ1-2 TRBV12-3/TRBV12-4 CASSPGVSYGYTF
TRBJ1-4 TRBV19 CASNGDAEKLFF
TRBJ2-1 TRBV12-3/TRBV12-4 CASGGADEPIREYNEQFF
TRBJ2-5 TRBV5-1 CASSTRLAVAQETQYF
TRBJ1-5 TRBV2 CASSGTVMNQPQHF
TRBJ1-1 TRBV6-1 CASSEGTGWNTEAFF
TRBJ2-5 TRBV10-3 CAIRHRDPQETQYF
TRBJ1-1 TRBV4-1 CASSHNPGQGNTEAFF
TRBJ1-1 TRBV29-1 CSGTGWRVGLNTEAFF
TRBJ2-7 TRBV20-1 CSARDRTAYEQYF
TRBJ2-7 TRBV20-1 CSARDDYLPYEQYF
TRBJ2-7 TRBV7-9 CASSLGHPAGLYEQYF
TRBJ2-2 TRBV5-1 CASSTENTGELFF
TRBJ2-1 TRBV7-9 CASSSIGTGRDEQFF
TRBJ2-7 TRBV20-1 CSARALDRDYEQYF
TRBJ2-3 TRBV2 CASSYGGGRGADTQYF
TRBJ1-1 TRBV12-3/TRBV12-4 CASSLAPYTEAFF
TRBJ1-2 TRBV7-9 CASSLDSGIDGYTF
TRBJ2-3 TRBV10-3 CAISEVTSTDTQYF
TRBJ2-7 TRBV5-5 CASSLVGGGMDYEQYF
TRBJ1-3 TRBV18 CASSPGGTGNTIYF
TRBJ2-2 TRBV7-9 CASSPESGASGELFF
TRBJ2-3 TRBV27 CASSHLGSTDTQYF
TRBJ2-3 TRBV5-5 CASNPRGAGPTWDTQYF
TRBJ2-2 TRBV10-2 CASSEKNMGLAGAGELFF
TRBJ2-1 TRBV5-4 CASNRGPISYNEQFF
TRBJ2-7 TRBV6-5 CASSYGTGYEQYF
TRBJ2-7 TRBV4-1 CASSQLIGLAHEQYF
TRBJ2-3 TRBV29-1 CSPRDIGTDTQYF
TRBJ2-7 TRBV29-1 CSVEGGAREQYF
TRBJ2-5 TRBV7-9 CASTDTGHSQETQYF
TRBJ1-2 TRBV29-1 CSVEDLNGQGGYGYTF
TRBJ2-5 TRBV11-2 CASSFTGTLETQYF
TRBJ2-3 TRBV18 CASSPERGHDTDTQYF
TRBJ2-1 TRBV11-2 CASSLRAWDSYNEQFF
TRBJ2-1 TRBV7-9 CASSSPLSAGRSYNEQFF
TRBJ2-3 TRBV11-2 CASSSYSGDRDTDTQYF